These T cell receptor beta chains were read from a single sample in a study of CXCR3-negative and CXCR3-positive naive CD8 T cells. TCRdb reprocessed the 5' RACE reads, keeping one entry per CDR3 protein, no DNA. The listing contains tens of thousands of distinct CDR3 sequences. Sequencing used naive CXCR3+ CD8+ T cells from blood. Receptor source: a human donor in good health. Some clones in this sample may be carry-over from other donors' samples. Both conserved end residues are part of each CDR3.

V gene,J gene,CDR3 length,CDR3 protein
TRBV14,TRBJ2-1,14,CASSLLAPYNEQFF
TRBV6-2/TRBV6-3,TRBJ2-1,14,CASSLGTSYNEQFF
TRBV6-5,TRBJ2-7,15,CASSYSVLSGDEQYF
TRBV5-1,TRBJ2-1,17,CASSLEVRTGAYNEQFF
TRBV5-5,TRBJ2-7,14,CASSLQGWTNEQYF
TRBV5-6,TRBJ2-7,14,CASSDGTAGNEQYF
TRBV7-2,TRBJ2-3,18,CASSLEVWGEGQSDTQYF
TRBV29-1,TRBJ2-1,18,CSVEVRQRGRGSYNEQFF
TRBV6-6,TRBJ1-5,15,CASSYTGISNQPQHF
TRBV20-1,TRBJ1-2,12,CSAREGSNGYTF
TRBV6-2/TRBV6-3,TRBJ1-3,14,CASNPTDSGNTIYF
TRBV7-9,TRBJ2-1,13,CASRVPPYNEQFF
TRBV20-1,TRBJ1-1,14,CSARLGQENTEAFF
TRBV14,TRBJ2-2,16,CASAGGTSGGTGELFF
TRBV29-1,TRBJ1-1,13,CSVEDLQTAEAFF
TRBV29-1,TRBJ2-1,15,CSVEGSGGPNNEQFF
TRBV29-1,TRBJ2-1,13,CSVEAASYNEQFF
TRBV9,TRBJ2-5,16,CASSVSPTVLQETQYF
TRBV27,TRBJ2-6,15,CASSLIGAGANVLTF
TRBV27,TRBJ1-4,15,CASSTGQDGNEKLFF
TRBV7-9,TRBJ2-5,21,CASSLLAKGRGTGDRQETQYF
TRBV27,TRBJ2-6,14,CASSPRQGANVLTF
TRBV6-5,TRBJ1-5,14,CASSYSRGSQPQHF
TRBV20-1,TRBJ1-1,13,CSARDRGNTEAFF
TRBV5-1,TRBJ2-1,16,CASSLVRAGEYNEQFF
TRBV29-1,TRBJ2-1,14,CSVELRGIMGEQFF
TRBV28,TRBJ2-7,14,CASRRDYLPHEQYF
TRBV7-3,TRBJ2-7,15,CASSQERDGSYEQYF
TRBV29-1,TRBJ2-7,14,CSVAPYGQGHEQYF
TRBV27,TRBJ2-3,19,CASSLHSPSGGPLTDTQYF
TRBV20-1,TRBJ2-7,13,CSARDLRDYEQYF
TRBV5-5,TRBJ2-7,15,CASSPSTDPAYEQYF
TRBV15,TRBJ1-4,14,CATSSRRGNEKLFF
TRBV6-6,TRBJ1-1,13,CASSYVRSEVAFF
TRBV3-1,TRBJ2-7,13,CASSRVGVYEQYF
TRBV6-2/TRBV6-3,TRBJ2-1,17,CASSYILAGMGDNEQFF
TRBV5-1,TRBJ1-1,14,CASSLARGNTEAFF
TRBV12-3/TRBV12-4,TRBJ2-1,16,CATTRGGGPFNNEQFF
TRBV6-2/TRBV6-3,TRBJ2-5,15,CASTFQTSDQETQYF
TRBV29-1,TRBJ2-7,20,CSVEVLASSVTSGNSYEQYF
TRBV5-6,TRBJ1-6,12,CASSLTTSALHF
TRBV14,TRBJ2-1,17,CASSLLWTSGLNNEQFF
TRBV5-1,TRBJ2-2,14,CASSWAGVTGELFF
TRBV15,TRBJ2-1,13,CATSSRRWDEQFF
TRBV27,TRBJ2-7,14,CASSFGTASYEQYF
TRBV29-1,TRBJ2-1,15,CSVELLGQGYNEQFF
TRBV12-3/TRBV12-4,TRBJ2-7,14,CASGSLGVSYEQYF
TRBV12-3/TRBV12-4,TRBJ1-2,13,CASSPHRNYGYTF
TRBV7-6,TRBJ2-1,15,CASSIDTSPYNEQFF
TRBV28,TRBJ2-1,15,CASSFPPSGSDEQFF
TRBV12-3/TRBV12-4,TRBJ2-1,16,CASSFLIGTSLGEQFF
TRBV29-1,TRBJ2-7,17,CSVEIHQGRQTFGEQYF
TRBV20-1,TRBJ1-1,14,CSARGRSRNTEAFF
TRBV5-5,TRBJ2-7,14,CASSQGQSPGEQYF